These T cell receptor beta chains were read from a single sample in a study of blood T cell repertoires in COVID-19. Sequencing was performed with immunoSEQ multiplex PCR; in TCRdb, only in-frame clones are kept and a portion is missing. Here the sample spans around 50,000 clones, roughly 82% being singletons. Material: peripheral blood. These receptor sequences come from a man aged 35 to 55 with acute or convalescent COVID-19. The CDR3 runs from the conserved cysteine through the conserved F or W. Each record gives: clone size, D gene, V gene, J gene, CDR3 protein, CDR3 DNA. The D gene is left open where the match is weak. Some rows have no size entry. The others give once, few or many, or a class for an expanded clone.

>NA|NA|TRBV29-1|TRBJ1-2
CSVDGHPGTF
TGCAGCGTTGACGGACACCCTGGGACCTTC
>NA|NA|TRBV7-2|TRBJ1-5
CASSNFGGNQPQHF
TGTGCCAGCAGCAATTTCGGGGGAAACCAGCCCCAGCATTTT
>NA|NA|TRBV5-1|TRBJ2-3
CASSLGDIETDTQYF
TGCGCCAGCAGCTTGGGGGACATCGAGACAGATACGCAGTATTTT
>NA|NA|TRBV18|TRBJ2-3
CASSPVLQGSSDTQYF
TGTGCCAGCTCACCAGTGCTCCAGGGTAGTTCAGATACGCAGTATTTT
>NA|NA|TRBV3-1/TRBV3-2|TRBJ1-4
CASSQMAQTNEKLFF
TGTGCCAGCAGCCAAATGGCCCAGACTAATGAAAAACTGTTTTTT
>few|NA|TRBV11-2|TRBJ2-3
CASTTRSASTDTQYF
TGTGCCAGCACCACCCGCAGCGCCAGCACAGATACGCAGTATTTT
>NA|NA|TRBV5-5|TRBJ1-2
CASSLGREGNYGYTF
TGTGCCAGCAGCTTGGGGAGGGAGGGAAACTATGGCTACACCTTC
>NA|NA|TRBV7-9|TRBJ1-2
CAITGQWNYGYTF
TGTGCCATTACCGGACAGTGGAACTATGGCTACACCTTC
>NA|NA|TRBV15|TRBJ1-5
CATGEFDRFNQPQHF
TGTGCCACCGGCGAATTTGACAGGTTCAATCAGCCCCAGCATTTT
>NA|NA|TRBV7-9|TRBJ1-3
CASSLGGGSGNTIYF
TGTGCCAGCAGCTTAGGAGGGGGCTCTGGAAACACCATATATTTT
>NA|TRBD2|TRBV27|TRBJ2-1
CASNELASSYNEQFF
TGTGCCAGCAACGAACTAGCGAGCTCCTACAATGAGCAGTTCTTC
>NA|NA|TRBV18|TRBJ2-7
CASSPKAAYEQYF
TGTGCCAGCTCACCTAAGGCGGCCTACGAGCAGTACTTC
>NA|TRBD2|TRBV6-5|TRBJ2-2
CASSLGLAHGELFF
TGTGCCAGCAGCCTGGGACTAGCGCACGGGGAGCTGTTTTTT
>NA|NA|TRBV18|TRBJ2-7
CASSPGVVTGEQYF
TGTGCCAGCTCACCGGGCGTAGTAACTGGCGAGCAGTACTTC
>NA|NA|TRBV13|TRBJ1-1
CASRYTGNTEAFF
TGTGCCAGCAGGTATACAGGGAACACTGAAGCTTTCTTT
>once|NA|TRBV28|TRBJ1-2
CASSSDSHTYGYTF
TGTGCCAGCAGTTCGGACAGTCATACTTATGGCTACACCTTC
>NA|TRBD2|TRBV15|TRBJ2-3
CATRRAGVTDTQYF
TGTGCCACCCGGAGAGCGGGGGTCACAGATACGCAGTATTTT
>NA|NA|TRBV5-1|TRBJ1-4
CASSLEGRVSEKLFF
TGCGCCAGCAGCTTGGAAGGCAGGGTGTCTGAAAAACTGTTTTTT
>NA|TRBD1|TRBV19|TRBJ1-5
CASTHLLGTGNQPQHF
TGTGCCAGTACGCACCTTCTTGGGACAGGGAATCAGCCCCAGCATTTT
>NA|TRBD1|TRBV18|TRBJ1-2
CASSPRQGTANYGYTF
TGTGCCAGCTCACCGAGACAGGGGACAGCTAACTATGGCTACACCTTC
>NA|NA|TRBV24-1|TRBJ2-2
CATSDPRGPAEELFF
TGTGCCACCAGTGATCCGCGAGGGCCAGCCGAGGAGCTGTTTTTT
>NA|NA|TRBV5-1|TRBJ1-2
CASSLTTGRGYGYTF
TGCGCCAGCAGCTTGACCACAGGGAGAGGCTATGGCTACACCTTC
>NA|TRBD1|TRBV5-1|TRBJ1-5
CASSSGQGVGQPQHF
TGCGCCAGCAGCTCGGGACAGGGAGTTGGACAGCCCCAGCATTTT
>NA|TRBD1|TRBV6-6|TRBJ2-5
CASSTGQARQETQYF
TGTGCCAGCAGTACCGGACAGGCGCGCCAAGAGACCCAGTACTTC
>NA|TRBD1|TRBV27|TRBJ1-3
CASRRTGEGNTIYF
TGTGCCAGCAGGCGGACAGGGGAAGGAAACACCATATATTTT
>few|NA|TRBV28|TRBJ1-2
CASSFSPRGEYGYTF
TGTGCCAGCAGTTTCTCCCCTCGGGGGGAATACGGCTACACCTTC
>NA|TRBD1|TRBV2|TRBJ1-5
CASTATGGNQPQHF
TGTGCCAGCACTGCAACAGGGGGCAATCAGCCCCAGCATTTT